This TCR beta chain was sequenced during a study of CD4 T cells in relation to SARS-CoV-2 and coronaviruses. As for the study in general: Controls used an HIV-1 Nef peptide pool or no peptide.

The unexposed donors gave CD4+ T cells in about 2010-2019, prior to COVID-19. Isolation of CD4+ T cells took place after less than 13 days in culture. Cultures held 2 million to 2.5 million PBMCs per well with about 10 IU/ml IL-2. Cultures received half-medium IL-2 refreshes on days 3 and 7. This table comes from immunoSEQ multiplex PCR, and its TCRdb copy is limited to in-frame clones, with some not included. The sample records just over 25,000 clones, roughly 80% being singletons. Details on this clone: As yet, its antigen is unknown.

Source material: CD4+ T cells from PBMCs, cultured in vitro. This TCR was sampled from a human donor in good health.

CDR3 sequence reads: CASSLRGSYNSPLHF. The CDR3 DNA reads as TGTGCCAGCAGCTTACGGGGGTCCTATAATTCACCCCTCCACTTT. The chain has TRBV5-4 and TRBJ1-6, with D perhaps matching TRBD1 (5 bases). CDR3 length equals 15 residues. CDR1 and CDR2 from the germline V gene are SGHNT and YYREEE (reference sequence). V dropped 2 bases and J dropped 1 base, with 7 bases sitting between them.